These 10 T cell receptor beta chains came from one sample sequenced in a study of metastatic and nonmetastatic thyroid tumors. Among the patients, none had received any treatment before thyroid surgery. TCRdb called clones again from the PCR reads with MiXCR. Of around 34,000 clones in the sample, about a sixth were seen once. Specimen: blood. The receptor source for this set is a female donor with papillary thyroid cancer or a benign thyroid nodule (not recorded which). Some clones in this sample may be carry-over from other donors' samples.

This clone was picked up many times. This chain links TRBV10-3 with TRBJ2-3, with 7 positions matching TRBD2. V lost 0 bases to trimming and J lost 6 bases; unmatched junction nucleotides: 6. The length of the CDR3 is 15 residues. Germline CDR1 ENHRY, CDR2 SYGVKD. CDR3 protein: CAISESPSGGDTQYF. Here the CDR3 DNA reads TGTGCCATCAGTGAGTCTCCTAGCGGAGGGGATACGCAGTATTTT.

This clone was found many times. The rearrangement links TRBV18 to TRBJ1-1, with TRBD1 matching over 7 bases. This CDR3 region has 16 residues. In germline, CDR1 is KGHSH, CDR2 LQKENI. J was trimmed by 4 bases and V by 2 bases; bases with no gene match: 10. The CDR3 coding sequence is TGTGCCAGCTCACCATTGGAACAGGGGCGGAGCACTGAAGCTTTCTTT. It codes for CASSPLEQGRSTEAFF.

This rearrangement joins TRBV5-1 to TRBJ1-1; tentative D call: TRBD1 (5 bases). The CDR3 spans 16 residues. Deletions cut 0 bases from V and 3 bases from J, with 15 bases between. Germline V gene data show CDR1 as SGHRS and CDR2 as YFSETQ. The CDR3 DNA reads as TGCGCCAGCAGCTTGGGAGCTTGGGGCAGAGACACTGAAGCTTTCTTT. This translates into CASSLGAWGRDTEAFF.

This clone was counted between two and nine times. A much larger clone lies a single base off, so this may be a read error. The chain recombines TRBV5-6 with TRBJ2-1; tentative D call: TRBD2 (5 bases). Germline CDR1 is SGHDT and CDR2 is YYEEEE. CDR3 length: 15 residues. The CDR3 region has the DNA TGTGCCAGCAGCTTTCGTAAGCGGCGATACAATGGGCAGTTCTTC. This encodes CASSFRKRRYNGQFF. Combining the CDR3 with reference TRBV5-6 and TRBJ2-1 gives the whole variable domain DAGVTQSPTHLIKTRGQQVTLRCSPKSGHDTVSWYQQALGQGPQFIFQYYEEEERQRGNFPDRFSGHQFPNYSSELNVNALLLGDSALYLCASSFRKRRYNGQFFGPGTRLTVL.

In its sample, this clone was seen many times. The rearrangement joins TRBV14 to TRBJ2-2, with 7 bases fitting TRBD1. J gave up 0 bases and V 4 bases, and 5 bases lay outside the gene matches. The CDR3 runs 16 residues. Germline values: CDR1 SGHDN, CDR2 FVKESK. CDR3 protein: CASSLRQGSNTGELFF. The CDR3 nucleotides are TGTGCCAGCAGCCTCCGACAGGGCTCGAACACCGGGGAGCTGTTTTTT.

This clone was recorded many times. A much more abundant neighbour one base away suggests this may be a read error. Other nucleotide sequences in the sample specify the same CDR3. V is TRBV5-1 and J is TRBJ2-3; 8 bases are shared with TRBD2. This CDR3 is 16 amino acids long. Germline V gene lookup returns CDR1 SGHRS and CDR2 YFSETQ. Here the CDR3 reads CAGSLGSGSSPDTQYF. DNA for the CDR3: TGCGCCGGCAGCTTGGGAAGCGGGAGTAGCCCAGATACGCAGTATTTT.

Many counts were recorded for this clone. The chain recombines TRBV5-1 with TRBJ2-5; 14 bases line up with TRBD2. This CDR3 has 16 residues. Germline V gene sequence: CDR1 SGHRS, CDR2 YFSETQ. V was clipped by 3 bases and J by 3 bases; unmatched bases: 4. The CDR3 DNA reads TGCGCCAGCAGCTACGGGACTAGCGGGAGTAAAGAGACCCAGTACTTC. Encoded protein: CASSYGTSGSKETQYF.

The chain has TRBV5-1 and TRBJ2-5, with a weak D call TRBD1 (5 bases). Trimming cost V 4 bases and J 2 bases, with 12 bases left between them. The CDR3 sequence is 14 residues long. Germline V gives CDR1 SGHRS, CDR2 YFSETQ. In nucleotides, the CDR3 is TGCGCCAGCAGCCACGTGGGGCAACAAGAGACCCAGTACTTC. Protein sequence: CASSHVGQQETQYF.

This clone has at least ten counts. The V and J genes are TRBV6-1 and TRBJ2-1, with D perhaps being TRBD1 or TRBD2 (7 bases each). The V and J ends lost 5 bases and 12 bases respectively, with 20 bases between them. The CDR3 length is 14 residues. The germline V gene encodes CDR1 MNHNS and CDR2 SASEGT. CDR3 in DNA: TGTGCCAGCAGTAACGGGGGGACAGACCTCAGGCAGTTCTTC. Translating it yields CASSNGGTDLRQFF.

This clone was detected ten times or more. The chain is built from TRBV20-1 and TRBJ2-5; 13 bases are a match to TRBD2. The V and J ends lost 3 bases and 2 bases, in that order; junction bases with no gene match: 9. The CDR3 is 17 amino acids. The V gene's germline CDR1 is DFQATT and CDR2 SNEGSKA (reference sequence). The CDR3 is CSARDPLAGGLQETQYF. The DNA for the CDR3 is TGCAGTGCTAGGGACCCACTAGCGGGAGGGCTTCAAGAGACCCAGTACTTC.